The 23 T cell receptor beta chains in this list originate from one sample, sequenced in a study of early T cells in non-severe SARS-CoV-2 infection. TCRdb redid the calling of the 5' RACE reads with MiXCR, one entry per CDR3 protein. The sample lists tens of thousands of distinct CDR3 sequences; around 13% were seen once. Input material: whole blood. The source is an adult who was a healthcare worker with PCR-confirmed SARS-CoV-2 infection or an uninfected control (not recorded which).

This clonotype was seen a few times. The chain couples TRBV18 to TRBJ2-1; TRBD2 might be the D (6 bases). Per the germline V gene, CDR1 is KGHSH and CDR2 is LQKENI. Trimming stripped 3 bases from V and 5 bases from J, with 11 bases between. CDR3 length equals 14 residues. The CDR3 protein is CASSPTGVNNEQFF. CDR3 DNA: TGTGCCAGCTCACCGACGGGGGTTAACAATGAGCAGTTCTTC.

In this sample, this clonotype turned up many times. The chain employs TRBV6-5 and TRBJ1-1; D might be TRBD1 (5 bases). The CDR3 runs 14 residues. V gave up 10 bases and J gave up 1 base, with 16 bases separating them. CDR1 is MNHEY and CDR2 is SVGAGI in the germline V gene. CDR3 sequence: CATKRDSPNTEAFF. CDR3 coding DNA: TGTGCCACCAAGCGAGACAGTCCGAACACTGAAGCTTTCTTT.

This chain connects TRBV6-6 to TRBJ1-5, with D maybe TRBD1 (5 bases). Looked up from germline, CDR1 is MNHNY and CDR2 is SVGAGI (reference sequence). The V end was cut by 6 bases, the J end by 5 bases, with 11 bases between. This CDR3 has 13 residues. CDR3 DNA: TGTGCCAGCAGCCCTCAGGGTTATCAGCCCCAGCATTTT. Translated, it gives CASSPQGYQPQHF.

This clonotype turned up a few times. The chain combines TRBV5-1 with TRBJ1-2; a weak D match, TRBD1 (5 bases). V dropped 7 bases and J dropped 5 bases, with 18 bases sitting between them. Germline V gives CDR1 SGHRS, CDR2 YFSETQ. The CDR3 totals 14 residues. The CDR3 loop is CASPTRIRGYGYTF. The DNA for the CDR3 is TGCGCCAGCCCAACACGGATACGGGGGTATGGCTACACCTTC.

This clonotype was recorded at least ten times. This chain joins TRBV29-1 and TRBJ1-4, with a weak D call TRBD1 (6 bases). Germline V gene sequence: CDR1 SQVTM, CDR2 ANQGSEA. The CDR3 is 14 amino acids. Trimming pared 7 bases from V and 0 bases from J, leaving 12 bases between. CDR3 amino acids: CSARDTATNEKLFF. CDR3 sequence (DNA): TGCAGCGCTCGGGACACCGCAACTAATGAAAAACTGTTTTTT.

The genes are TRBV29-1 and TRBJ2-1, with D perhaps assigned TRBD1 or TRBD2 (11 bases each). CDR3 length: 20 amino acids. The germline V gene has CDR1 SQVTM and CDR2 ANQGSEA. Deletions cut 3 bases from V and 6 bases from J, with 33 bases between. The CDR3 here is CSVDGQGARLAGLKCNEQFF. The CDR3, as DNA: TGCAGCGTTGACGGACAGGGGGCCCGACTAGCGGGACTTAAATGCAATGAGCAGTTCTTC.

The chain carries TRBV25-1 and TRBJ2-4, with D tentatively TRBD1 (5 bases). The V end was cut by 3 bases, the J end by 7 bases, with 7 bases between. The CDR3 runs to 12 residues. In germline, CDR1 is MGHDK, CDR2 SYGVNS. This CDR3 reads CASSEQGNIQYF. CDR3 coding DNA: TGTGCCAGCAGTGAGCAGGGCAACATTCAGTACTTC.

This clonotype was recorded at least ten times. CDR3 bases: TGCGCCAGCAGTGTCAGTCTAGCGGGTGCAGATACGCAGTATTTT. It codes for CASSVSLAGADTQYF. The chain links TRBV10-1 to TRBJ2-3; 8 bases line up with TRBD2. From germline, CDR1 is WNHNN and CDR2 SYGVQD (reference sequence). The CDR3 sequence is 15 residues long. The V and J ends lost 4 bases and 4 bases, in that order; junction bases with no gene match: 7.

This clonotype was observed many times. This chain joins TRBV3-1 and TRBJ1-5; D remains ambiguous. The V gene lost 1 base and the J gene lost 9 bases, with 7 bases spanning the gap. The CDR3 runs to 12 residues. Germline V gene lookup returns CDR1 LGHDT and CDR2 YNNKEL (reference sequence). As DNA, the CDR3 is TGTGCCAGCAGCCAAGGGGGATCGCCCCAGCATTTT. Its protein is CASSQGGSPQHF. Full variable domain (missing parts from reference TRBV3-1 and TRBJ1-5): DTAVSQTPKYLVTQMGNDKSIKCEQNLGHDTMYWYKQDSKKFLKIMFSYNNKELIINETVPNRFSPKSPDKAHLNLHINSLELGDSAVYFCASSQGGSPQHFGDGTRLSIL.

This clonotype was recorded a few times. The chain has TRBV3-1 and TRBJ1-2; D not certain. Germline CDR1 is LGHDT and CDR2 is YNNKEL (reference sequence). V was trimmed by 1 base and J by 7 bases, leaving 13 bases between them. CDR3 size: 14 residues. The CDR3 DNA is TGTGCCAGCAGCCAAGTCCGGGGAATGGGTGGCTACACCTTC. This encodes CASSQVRGMGGYTF.

This clonotype was detected many times. The V and J genes are TRBV25-1 and TRBJ2-5; no reliable D call. The CDR3 is 13 residues long. Trimming took 7 bases from V and 4 from J, leaving 13 bases between them. Germline V gene data show CDR1 as MGHDK and CDR2 as SYGVNS. The CDR3 sequence is CASMLGTVETQYF. Here the CDR3 DNA reads TGTGCCAGCATGTTGGGAACGGTAGAGACCCAGTACTTC.

This clonotype has more than one count but fewer than ten. This chain connects TRBV19 to TRBJ2-3; a possible D gene is TRBD1 (6 bases). CDR1 and CDR2 from the germline V gene are LNHDA and SQIVND (reference sequence). The CDR3 contains 14 residues. Trimming removed 9 bases from V and 3 bases from J, with 16 bases in between. CDR3 in amino acids: CASQRDIMTDTQYF. The CDR3 coding sequence is TGTGCCAGCCAAAGGGACATTATGACAGATACGCAGTATTTT.

This clonotype has ten or more counts. CDR3 nucleotides: TGTGCCAGCAGCCAGGGACTAGCGGGGATACAAGAGACCCAGTACTTC. It translates to CASSQGLAGIQETQYF. The chain couples TRBV11-2 to TRBJ2-5; 13 positions agree with TRBD2. The CDR3 spans 16 residues. Trimming cost V 5 bases and J 2 bases; bases outside gene matches: 5. In germline, CDR1 is SGHAT, CDR2 FQNNGV.

V is TRBV7-9 and J is TRBJ1-6; 8 bases match TRBD1. Germline V gene sequence: CDR1 SEHNR, CDR2 FQNEAQ (reference sequence). J was trimmed by 9 bases and V by 5 bases; bases with no gene match: 12. The CDR3 length is 16 residues. This CDR3 is CASSVGQGRNFSPLHF. In nucleotides, the CDR3 is TGTGCCAGCAGCGTCGGACAGGGTCGGAATTTTTCACCCCTCCACTTT.

V gene TRBV7-2 combines with J gene TRBJ2-3, with 7 positions matching TRBD2. Germline lookup yields CDR1 SGHTA and CDR2 FQGNSA. The trim removed 7 bases at V and 1 base at J, leaving 11 bases unmatched. The CDR3 covers 16 residues. Written as DNA, the CDR3 is TGTGCCAGCACCATGGAGCGGGGTGCACGCACAGATACGCAGTATTTT. Amino acids: CASTMERGARTDTQYF.

This rearrangement joins TRBV9 to TRBJ1-1, with D unclear. V lost 0 bases and J lost 5, with 8 bases in between. Germline lookup yields CDR1 SGDLS and CDR2 YYNGEE. The CDR3 has 13 residues. In DNA form, the CDR3 reads TGTGCCAGCAGCGTAGTTGAAGGTACTGAAGCTTTCTTT. It is translated as CASSVVEGTEAFF.

The J gene is TRBJ2-3, the V gene TRBV10-3; TRBD2 might be the D (5 bases). V shed 0 bases and J shed 3 bases, with 13 bases lying between them. The germline V gene encodes CDR1 ENHRY and CDR2 SYGVKD. This CDR3 has 16 amino acids. This CDR3 reads CAISESMGGGTDTQYF. Written as DNA, the CDR3 is TGTGCCATCAGTGAGTCGATGGGCGGAGGAACAGATACGCAGTATTTT.

This clonotype was recorded once. The chain recombines TRBV4-1 with TRBJ2-7; D perhaps matches TRBD2 (6 bases). Trimming removed 1 base at V and 2 bases at J, with 12 bases between. The CDR3 sequence is 15 residues long. Per germline, CDR1 MGHRA and CDR2 YSYEKL. The CDR3: CASSQGPRETYEQYF. DNA of the CDR3: TGCGCCAGCAGCCAAGGTCCCCGGGAGACCTACGAGCAGTACTTC.

The table lists this clonotype with many counts. This chain connects TRBV6-1 to TRBJ1-2; D may be TRBD1 (6 bases). This CDR3 region has 14 residues. Per germline, CDR1 MNHNS and CDR2 SASEGT. Trimming took off 4 bases at V and 7 bases at J, with 16 bases between the two ends. For the CDR3, the DNA is TGTGCCAGCAGTGCAACCAGGACAGAGTTTGGCTACACCTTC. It is translated as CASSATRTEFGYTF.

The chain carries TRBV7-6 and TRBJ2-3; D ambiguous. The CDR3 loop spans 15 amino acids. The germline V and J ends were trimmed by 5 bases and 0 bases, with 12 bases remaining between them. Per germline, CDR1 SGHVS and CDR2 FNYEAQ. Written as DNA, the CDR3 is TGTGCCAGCAGCCAACAATCGATCAGCACAGATACGCAGTATTTT. Protein sequence: CASSQQSISTDTQYF.

This clonotype has ten or more counts. This rearrangement joins TRBV24-1 to TRBJ2-7; D gene unclear. The V and J ends lost 4 bases and 5 bases respectively, with 17 bases between them. CDR1 and CDR2 (germline): KGHDR, SFDVKD. This CDR3 comprises 15 residues. The CDR3 loop is CATSDPASGKDEQYF. CDR3 DNA sequence: TGTGCCACCAGTGACCCAGCTTCAGGAAAAGACGAGCAGTACTTC.

This clonotype showed up many times. J is TRBJ2-3 and V is TRBV27; 11 bases fit TRBD1. Germline V gives CDR1 MNHEY, CDR2 SMNVEV (reference sequence). V shed 7 bases, J shed 4 bases, and the junction held 1 base outside the gene matches. CDR3 length: 13 amino acids. In nucleotides, the CDR3 is TGTGCCAGCAAGGGACAGGGGGCAGATACGCAGTATTTT. It encodes CASKGQGADTQYF.

Many counts were recorded for this clonotype. The chain is built from TRBV12-3 or TRBV12-4 and TRBJ2-2; D possibly corresponds to TRBD2 (6 bases). Trimming removed 6 bases from V and 4 bases from J, with 12 bases in between. The CDR3 sequence is 14 residues long. The CDR3 sequence is CASSLLASTGELFF. The CDR3, as DNA: TGTGCCAGCAGCCTACTAGCATCCACCGGGGAGCTGTTTTTT.